The present TCR beta chain was sequenced within a study of Ad26.COV2.S vaccination and SARS-CoV-2 variants (dated by TCRdb to 2020 to 2023). Concerning the study at large: Vaccine-arm donors came from COV1001, a multicentre, randomized, double-blind, placebo-controlled phase I-IIa trial of Ad26.COV2.S in healthy adults. Ad26.COV2.S was administered intramuscularly at a dose of 5x10^10 or 1x10^11 viral particles, either as one shot or as two shots given 56 days apart. TCRbeta repertoire sequencing served as the tool for gauging how specific and how broad the SARS-CoV-2-reactive T cell receptors were following Ad26.COV2.S vaccination. Investigators remained blinded to trial group allocation during experiments and outcome assessment. Participants in the trial were split at random into five groups of five each, receiving low-dose or high-dose Ad26.COV2.S once or twice, or else placebo on both occasions. The TCR-sequenced set comprised about 32 samples: some 20 Ad26.COV2.S vaccine recipients, 5 placebo recipients and 8 SARS-CoV-2 convalescent individuals.

Study-wide conclusions, independent of this receptor: The study was not powered to compare responses between vaccine doses or regimens. After vaccination, substantial breadth of spike-specific CD8+ and CD4+ T cell responses was reported. Ad26.COV2.S recipients had higher spike-specific TCR breadth than placebo recipients (P = 0.0014). Vaccine and placebo recipients had comparable non-spike TCR breadth, which fits with the vaccine containing only spike. According to the authors, total T cell responses may have been underestimated by the TCR breadth and depth analyses.

In the case of this clone: This receptor's antigen is unknown. The input lacks base qualities; no much larger clone sits a single base away.

In the germline V gene, CDR1 corresponds to SGHAT and CDR2 to FQNNGV. Including the terminal cysteine and phenylalanine, the CDR3 comprises 14 residues. Just CDR3 DNA is preserved here, 42 bases in frame from base 1. V is cut back by 7 bases and J by 1 base, with 5 bases in the junction unmatched. The immunoSEQ Assay was the method used to sequence TCRbeta CDR3 regions. After extraction, genomic DNA underwent amplification by bias-controlled multiplex PCR, followed by high-throughput sequencing. As for the authors' bioinformatics: Collapsing and filtering of sequences were performed to quantify the absolute abundance of each unique TCRbeta CDR3 region. T cell fraction was estimated by normalizing TCRbeta template counts to usable DNA, with usable DNA measured through amplification of reference genes found in all nucleated cells. Repertoire TCRs were annotated as SARS-CoV-2-specific by exact matching of V gene, CDR3 amino acid sequence and J gene to a known reactive TCR set. MIRA supplied the reference SARS-CoV-2 TCR set, which was filtered for enrichment in COVID-19-positive ImmuneCODE repertoires so that public or cross-reactive TCRs were removed. Based on the MIRA antigens, annotated TCRs were further analysed at the level of specific ORF or position within ORF. Breadth was defined as the number of annotated unique rearrangements divided by the total number of unique productive rearrangements, and depth was defined as the summed frequency of the annotated unique rearrangements. TCR breadth was compared between groups using two-sided Wilcoxon rank-sum tests. This is the immuneACCESS table as TCRdb keeps it, with only in-frame sequences that have V and J called. A part of the clones is gone; compared with another copy, unresolved V genes explain less than half, and the rest is unexplained. V and J calls and clone size are given by that table; D and trimming were obtained from the DNA. Present in this sample are almost 400,000 clones, approximately 90% of which were seen just once. The ten largest clonotypes hold 1.5% to 2% of the sample.

The sample's treatment or condition label, in plain terms: around 19 received Ad26.COV2.S at low or high dose, single or two shots; several received placebo; per-sample allocation not given. Repertoires of vaccine and placebo recipients were sequenced from samples taken on day 63 after the first injection. In Cohort 1b, around 25 adults aged 18-55 years were enrolled at a single site in Boston, USA, between 29 July and 7 August 2020. Ad26.COV2.S was a replication-incompetent adenovirus type 26 vector expressing a prefusion-stabilized SARS-CoV-2 spike protein from the original Wuhan strain. Rearrangement joined TRBV11-2 to TRBJ2-3, and 7 junction bases match TRBD1. The clonotype was recovered from a person between 18 and 59 years old who received the Ad26.COV2.S COVID-19 vaccine or a placebo. The starting material was peripheral blood, obtained in a trial of Ad26.COV2.S vaccine versus placebo. CDR3 sequence: CASTPTGRTDTQYF. The nucleotide sequence is given as TGTGCCAGCACCCCGACAGGGCGCACAGATACGCAGTATTTT.